The 19 T cell receptor beta chains presented below share a single source sample, sequenced in a study of T-cell memory formation after mild COVID-19. TCRdb re-called the 5' RACE reads with MiXCR, one entry per CDR3 protein. The sample has hundreds of thousands of distinct CDR3 sequences, approximately 15% seen once; the top ten hold about a fifth. Sequencing used PBMCs or a T cell subset sorted from them (not recorded which). The receptors were sampled from a man aged 18 to 35 who had mild COVID-19 (a few samples of this study predate the infection). Cell type and time point are not known.

In its sample, this clonotype was seen many times. This chain joins TRBV5-1 and TRBJ2-7, with unresolved D. This CDR3 is 13 amino acids long. V dropped 1 base and J dropped 2 bases, with 7 bases sitting between them. Looked up from germline, CDR1 is SGHRS and CDR2 is YFSETQ. The CDR3 sequence is CASSLRPPYEQYF. The CDR3 nucleotides are TGCGCCAGCAGCTTGCGTCCCCCCTACGAGCAGTACTTC.

The sample holds many counts of this clonotype. The rearrangement links TRBV7-9 to TRBJ2-2; no clear D gene. The germline gives CDR1 SEHNR, CDR2 FQNEAQ (reference sequence). This CDR3 region has 13 residues. V was shortened by 5 bases and J by 7 bases, with 11 bases between the two germline ends. CDR3 in DNA: TGTGCCAGCAGCCTAGACGGTGTCGGGGAGCTGTTTTTT. Encoded protein: CASSLDGVGELFF.

The chain uses TRBV6-1 and TRBJ1-2; TRBD1 matches at 9 bases. Germline CDR1 and CDR2: MNHNS and SASEGT. The CDR3 length is 13 residues. V was pared by 3 bases and J by 10 bases, with 6 bases of the junction left unmatched. The CDR3 coding sequence is TGTGCCAGCAGTGACCCGGGACAGGGCCTCTACACCTTC. Translating gives CASSDPGQGLYTF.

This clonotype has a count of ten or more. V usage is TRBV7-3 and J usage is TRBJ2-6; D unresolved. CDR1 and CDR2 (germline): SGHTA, FQGTGA. Trimming removed 0 bases at V and 4 bases at J, with 1 base between. CDR3 length: 13 residues. CDR3 bases: TGTGCCAGCAGCTTAACCGGGGCCAACGTCCTGACTTTC. Translated: CASSLTGANVLTF.

The rearrangement uses TRBV20-1 and TRBJ2-7; D not certain. Trimming removed 0 bases at V and 4 bases at J, with 10 bases between. This CDR3 contains 13 residues. The germline V gene has CDR1 DFQATT and CDR2 SNEGSKA (reference sequence). The CDR3 loop reads CSARDGRDYEQYF. CDR3 bases: TGCAGTGCTAGAGATGGCAGAGATTACGAGCAGTACTTC.

This chain links TRBV6-6 with TRBJ2-5, with D unclear. This CDR3 spans 14 amino acids. The V end lost 6 bases, the J end lost 2 bases, and 13 bases lay between the germline ends. Germline V gene lookup returns CDR1 MNHNY and CDR2 SVGAGI (reference sequence). CDR3: CASRLRQPQETQYF. DNA of the CDR3: TGTGCCAGCAGACTACGACAACCTCAAGAGACCCAGTACTTC.

This sequence joins TRBV12-3 or TRBV12-4 and TRBJ2-7; possibly TRBD2 for D (6 bases). Trimming left V 4 bases short and J 5 bases short, with 12 bases between. The CDR3 has 13 residues. CDR3 nucleotide sequence: TGTGCCAGCAGTTCTGGGGAGGTCGACGAGCAGTACGTC. Amino acids: CASSSGEVDEQYV.

The CDR3 DNA follows: TGTGCCAGCAGCCGACCGGCAGGCGGCTATAATTCACCCCTCCACTTT. It encodes CASSRPAGGYNSPLHF. This chain uses TRBV5-5 with TRBJ1-6; D gene uncertain. CDR1 SGHKS and CDR2 YYEKEE come from the germline V gene (reference sequence). Trimming cost V 4 bases and J 3 bases, with 14 bases left between them. The CDR3 spans 16 residues.

This clonotype was counted at least ten times. The chain uses TRBV5-1 and TRBJ2-3, with 7 bases aligning to TRBD2. The CDR3 is 15 amino acids. In germline, CDR1 is SGHRS, CDR2 YFSETQ. With 0 bases clipped from V and 3 bases from J, the junction kept 4 bases outside the gene matches. The CDR3 nucleotides are TGCGCCAGCAGCTTGGTTGCAGCGGGGACAGATACGCAGTATTTT. Translation: CASSLVAAGTDTQYF.

This chain connects TRBV3-1 to TRBJ2-5; D is uncertain. The germline V gene has CDR1 LGHDT and CDR2 YNNKEL (reference sequence). The CDR3 runs to 15 residues. The V end lost 1 base, the J end lost 5 bases, and 14 bases lay between the germline ends. The CDR3 is CASSQGGSGMETQYF. CDR3 sequence (DNA): TGTGCCAGCAGCCAAGGGGGATCGGGCATGGAGACCCAGTACTTC.

The gene calls are TRBV10-3 and TRBJ1-5; no firm D call. The CDR3 runs 16 residues. V gave up 0 bases and J gave up 0 bases, with 9 bases separating them. Germline V gene lookup returns CDR1 ENHRY and CDR2 SYGVKD. The CDR3 sequence: CAISESGVNSNQPQHF. CDR3 coding DNA: TGTGCCATCAGTGAGTCGGGAGTGAATAGCAATCAGCCCCAGCATTTT.

This clonotype was observed a handful of times. The rearrangement links TRBV12-3 or TRBV12-4 to TRBJ1-5, with 7 nucleotides matching TRBD1. Trimming cost V 5 bases and J 4 bases; bases outside gene matches: 5. This CDR3 contains 14 residues. CDR3 coding DNA: TGTGCCAGCAGTCCAAACAGGGGAAATCAGCCCCAGCATTTT. It is translated as CASSPNRGNQPQHF.

The chain recombines TRBV7-2 with TRBJ2-7; D may correspond to TRBD1 or TRBD2 (6 bases each). CDR1 and CDR2 (germline): SGHTA, FQGNSA. The V and J ends lost 0 bases and 1 base respectively, with 16 bases between them. CDR3 length: 17 amino acids. The CDR3 is CASSLAPTGATSYEQYV. The CDR3, as DNA: TGTGCCAGCAGCTTAGCCCCAACGGGGGCCACGTCCTACGAGCAGTACGTC.

This clonotype was found many times. The chain combines TRBV3-1 with TRBJ2-2; D is uncertain. The CDR3 has 15 residues. CDR1 and CDR2 (germline): LGHDT, YNNKEL (reference sequence). Between the trimmed V and J ends, which lost 1 base and 6 bases, there was a span of 12 bases. The CDR3 DNA follows: TGTGCCAGCAGCCAAGTCCCCGGAAGCGCCGGGGAGCTGTTTTTT. Its translation is CASSQVPGSAGELFF.

A few counts support this clonotype. The genes are TRBV9 and TRBJ1-1; D unresolved. Trimming took 3 bases from V and 1 from J, leaving 10 bases between them. This CDR3 has 14 residues. Germline CDR1 SGDLS, CDR2 YYNGEE. CDR3 DNA sequence: TGTGCCAGCAGCGCAAGTGGGGAGAACACTGAAGCTTTCTTT. This codes for CASSASGENTEAFF.

This chain uses TRBV6-5 with TRBJ2-3, with 9 bases fitting TRBD2. Germline loops: CDR1 MNHEY, CDR2 SVGAGI. This CDR3 contains 17 residues. V dropped 3 bases and J dropped 3; count of bases not matched to a gene: 10. CDR3 nucleotides: TGTGCCAGCAGTTATTCCCCTAGCGGGGTGGGGACAGATACGCAGTATTTT. Encoded protein: CASSYSPSGVGTDTQYF.

The rearrangement links TRBV28 to TRBJ1-3; 7 nucleotides agree with TRBD1. Germline V CDR1 and CDR2: MDHEN, SYDVKM. V trimming: 1 base; J trimming: 0 bases; junction bases outside the gene matches: 6. The CDR3 runs 17 residues. The chain's CDR3 is CASSLFFWDSSGNTIYF. CDR3 coding DNA: TGTGCCAGCAGTTTATTCTTTTGGGACAGCTCTGGAAACACCATATATTTT.

CDR3 protein: CASSPGRDTGELFF. In nucleotides, the CDR3 is TGTGCCAGCAGCCCAGGGAGGGACACCGGGGAGCTGTTTTTT. The chain links TRBV7-2 to TRBJ2-2, with 7 bases identical to TRBD2. Losses at the gene ends were 5 bases for V and 3 bases for J; bases not matched to a gene: 3. The CDR3 totals 14 residues. Germline lookup yields CDR1 SGHTA and CDR2 FQGNSA.

This clonotype has at least ten counts. This rearrangement joins TRBV9 to TRBJ2-5; the D gene could be TRBD1 or TRBD2 (5 bases each). The V gene's germline CDR1 is SGDLS and CDR2 YYNGEE. Trimming stripped 0 bases from V and 5 bases from J, with 17 bases between. The CDR3 has 16 residues. CDR3 DNA sequence: TGTGCCAGCAGCGTAGAGGGGACGGCCCTCGGGGAGACCCAGTACTTC. Translation: CASSVEGTALGETQYF. Supplemented by reference TRBV9 and TRBJ2-5, the full variable domain reads DSGVTQTPKHLITATGQRVTLRCSPRSGDLSVYWYQQSLDQGLQFLIQYYNGEERAKGNILERFSAQQFPDLHSELNLSSLELGDSALYFCASSVEGTALGETQYFGPGTRLLVL.